This entry describes one T cell receptor (beta chain). TCRdb keeps only in-frame clones here, not all; method: immunoSEQ multiplex PCR. Here the sample spans just over 2,000,000 clones, roughly 95% being singletons. These data originate in a study of shared clonotypes between healthy human individuals. As for the study in general: Researchers drew samples from two women and a few men aged 18 to 49. Three plates each covered CD4 naive and memory; CD8 naive two, CD8 memory one.

This CDR3 is 10 amino acids long. Looked up from germline, CDR1 is SQVTM and CDR2 is ANQGSEA. V gave up 5 bases and J gave up 4 bases, with 5 bases separating them. This receptor was identified in a man younger than 35 in good health. The gene calls are TRBV29-1 and TRBJ1-1; D remains ambiguous. The material sequenced was naive CD4+ T cells sorted from blood. As for subset: CD45RA+ positively selected. Here the CDR3 reads CSVSSTEAFF. For the CDR3, the DNA is TGCAGCGTTTCAAGCACTGAAGCTTTCTTT.